This T cell receptor beta chain was sequenced in a study of Graves' ophthalmopathy and Graves' hyperthyroidism. Trimming shortened V by 6 bases and J by 0 bases, and 15 bases separated the two germline ends. Germline lookup yields CDR1 DFQATT and CDR2 SNEGSKA (reference sequence). This CDR3 has 14 amino acids. The stable label applied to hyperthyroidism with no ophthalmopathy within 18 months of follow-up. Patients in the hyperthyroidism group, adults aged 18 to 65, were newly diagnosed, under 2 months' duration. Diagnoses were established from clinical symptoms, serum thyroxine, TRAb, thyroid ultrasound and orbital computed tomography. Roughly 9 ml of fresh blood yielded the PBMCs by density gradient. This clonotype was seen repeatedly, ten times or more. Amplification targeted the TCR beta CDR3 regions, with RNA transcripts as the source material. HTBI-primed RT-PCR formed the first round, and a multiplex PCR formed the second. TCRdb redid the calling of the multiplex PCR reads with MiXCR, one entry per CDR3 protein. This sample yields a few hundred thousand distinct CDR3 sequences, of which approximately 17% are seen a single time; 2% to 3% belongs to the top ten.

The sequencing sample was made of peripheral blood. This chain connects TRBV20-1 to TRBJ2-7; D remains ambiguous. This clonotype originated in an adult woman with stable Graves' hyperthyroidism. The CDR3 DNA follows: TGCAGTGCGAAAAGTGGAGCTAGCTCCTACGAGCAGTACTTC. It translates to CSAKSGASSYEQYF.